These 22 T cell receptor beta chains were all obtained from the same sample, sequenced in a study of blood T cells in healthy people across ages. For the second PCR, which ran for about 6 to 11 cycles, a sample-barcoded 5' primer and a J-beta primer mix were used. TCRdb re-called the 5' RACE reads with MiXCR, one entry per CDR3 protein. The table records some 730,000 distinct CDR3 sequences, 20% to 25% of them present only once. Material: blood. These TCRs come from a man between 65 and 79 years old in good health.

This clonotype was counted ten times or more. An end of the junction differs from the germline gene, which may be a read error. The chain recombines TRBV12-3 or TRBV12-4 with TRBJ2-7, with 12 positions matching TRBD2. The CDR3 is made up of 14 amino acids. This CDR3 reads CASSLAGGPYEQYF. The CDR3 DNA sequence: TGTGCCAGCAGTCTAGCGGGGGGGCCGTACGAGCAGTACTTC.

The rearrangement joins TRBV20-1 to TRBJ1-1, with 10 positions matching TRBD1. In germline, CDR1 is DFQATT, CDR2 SNEGSKA (reference sequence). Germline trimming cut 4 bases from V and 3 bases from J; bases unmatched to any gene: 2. The CDR3 totals 13 residues. This CDR3 is CSATGQGDTEAFF. The CDR3 region has the DNA TGCAGTGCTACAGGACAGGGGGACACTGAAGCTTTCTTT.

This clonotype occurred a few times. The chain employs TRBV18 and TRBJ2-1, with 9 bases lining up with TRBD2. This CDR3 spans 15 amino acids. The V gene end was trimmed by 4 bases and the J gene end by 3 bases; junction bases not matched to a gene: 4. Germline CDR1 is KGHSH and CDR2 is LQKENI. This chain's CDR3 is CASSLAGAHYNEQFF. As DNA, the CDR3 is TGTGCCAGCTCACTAGCGGGAGCCCACTACAATGAGCAGTTCTTC. The entire variable domain, with the rest obtained from reference TRBV18 and TRBJ2-1, is as follows: NAGVMQNPRHLVRRRGQEARLRCSPMKGHSHVYWYRQLPEEGLKFMVYLQKENIIDESGMPKERFSAEFPKEGPSILRIQQVVRGDSAAYFCASSLAGAHYNEQFFGPGTRLTVL.

The rearrangement joins TRBV18 to TRBJ1-1, with TRBD1 as a possible D gene (6 bases). The germline V gene has CDR1 KGHSH and CDR2 LQKENI. The CDR3 runs 15 residues. Trimming pared 2 bases from V and 6 bases from J, leaving 16 bases between. The CDR3 region has the DNA TGTGCCAGCTCACCAGCAGGGGTCCTAAGCCCTGAAGCTTTCTTT. It yields the protein CASSPAGVLSPEAFF. Using reference TRBV18 and TRBJ1-1 for the parts outside the CDR3, the full variable domain is NAGVMQNPRHLVRRRGQEARLRCSPMKGHSHVYWYRQLPEEGLKFMVYLQKENIIDESGMPKERFSAEFPKEGPSILRIQQVVRGDSAAYFCASSPAGVLSPEAFFGQGTRLTVV.

This chain links TRBV25-1 with TRBJ2-3; 9 nucleotides align to TRBD2. This CDR3 comprises 16 residues. V was pared by 1 base and J by 2 bases, with 4 bases of the junction left unmatched. Germline assignment: CDR1 MGHDK and CDR2 SYGVNS. CDR3 region: CASSEWVAGDTDTQYF. The CDR3 nucleotides are TGTGCCAGCAGTGAATGGGTAGCGGGGGACACAGATACGCAGTATTTT. Full variable domain (rest looked up from reference TRBV25-1 and TRBJ2-3): EADIYQTPRYLVIGTGKKITLECSQTMGHDKMYWYQQDPGMELHLIHYSYGVNSTEKGDLSSESTVSRIRTEHFPLTLESARPSHTSQYLCASSEWVAGDTDTQYFGPGTRLTVL.

In this sample, this clonotype turned up a few times. The gene calls are TRBV12-3 or TRBV12-4 and TRBJ2-3; tentatively, D is TRBD2 (6 bases). The CDR3 is 14 amino acids. Trimming removed 0 bases from V and 5 bases from J, with 9 bases in between. DNA of the CDR3: TGTGCCAGCAGTTTAGCGCGGCGGGGAGATACGCAGTATTTT. The encoded protein is CASSLARRGDTQYF.

This clonotype appeared many times. J is TRBJ2-5 and V is TRBV11-2; TRBD1 agrees at 9 bases. Unmatched junction bases numbered 3, after V lost 4 bases and J lost 3 bases. In germline, CDR1 is SGHAT, CDR2 FQNNGV. The CDR3 sequence is 14 residues long. CDR3 sequence: CASSSWDREETQYF. CDR3 coding DNA: TGTGCCAGCAGCTCCTGGGACAGGGAAGAGACCCAGTACTTC.

At least ten counts were recorded for this clonotype. This chain connects TRBV2 to TRBJ1-5; no clear D gene. V was cut by 6 bases and J by 7 bases, with 10 bases left in between. The CDR3 is 12 amino acids. The germline CDR1 and CDR2 sequences are SNHLY and FYNNEI. CDR3 sequence: CASRDVVQPQHF. The CDR3 coding sequence is TGTGCCAGCAGGGATGTAGTCCAGCCCCAGCATTTT.

This chain uses TRBV3-1 with TRBJ2-5; 10 bases fit TRBD1. The J call may be in error: the DNA end matches TRBJ2-7 better. Germline assignment: CDR1 LGHDT and CDR2 YNNKEL (reference sequence). The CDR3 runs 15 residues. The CDR3 DNA reads as TGTGCCAGCAGCCCCTGGGACAGGGGACCCTACGAGCAGTACTTC. Residues: CASSPWDRGPYEQYF.

There are a few counts of this clonotype. The V call is TRBV28, the J call TRBJ2-1; possibly TRBD2 for D (5 bases). The germline CDR1 and CDR2 sequences are MDHEN and SYDVKM. V dropped 6 bases and J dropped 0 bases, with 15 bases sitting between them. This CDR3 has 16 amino acids. Here the CDR3 reads CASRRVAFSSYNEQFF. In DNA form, the CDR3 reads TGTGCCAGCAGGAGGGTAGCTTTCAGCTCCTACAATGAGCAGTTCTTC.

The V call is TRBV7-2, the J call TRBJ1-5; possible D gene TRBD1, 6 bases. The germline CDR1 and CDR2 sequences are SGHTA and FQGNSA. The length of the CDR3 is 16 residues. Trimming shortened V by 1 base and J by 3 bases, and 13 bases separated the two germline ends. The CDR3 DNA is TGTGCCAGCAGCTTAGTTGGGGCAGGGGTCAATCAGCCCCAGCATTTT. Its translation is CASSLVGAGVNQPQHF.

This clonotype occurred a few times. The chain is built from TRBV12-3 or TRBV12-4 and TRBJ2-4; tentatively, D is TRBD1 (5 bases). The CDR3 has 15 amino acids. V shed 0 bases and J shed 6 bases, with 12 bases lying between them. This chain's CDR3 is CASSLAQGIGNIQYF. The CDR3 DNA reads TGTGCCAGCAGTTTAGCGCAGGGTATAGGAAACATTCAGTACTTC.

This chain links TRBV29-1 with TRBJ1-4, with D tentatively TRBD1 (5 bases). The CDR3 has 12 amino acids. Deletions cut 7 bases from V and 2 bases from J, with 8 bases between. The germline V gene has CDR1 SQVTM and CDR2 ANQGSEA. The CDR3 here is CSGGDTNEKLFF. CDR3 nucleotides: TGCAGCGGAGGGGACACTAATGAAAAACTGTTTTTT. Drawing the rest from reference TRBV29-1 and TRBJ1-4, the complete variable domain is SAVISQKPSRDICQRGTSLTIQCQVDSQVTMMFWYRQQPGQSLTLIATANQGSEATYESGFVIDKFPISRPNLTFSTLTVSNMSPEDSSIYLCSGGDTNEKLFFGSGTQLSVL.

This clonotype was counted a few times. The chain is built from TRBV27 and TRBJ1-1; 10 nucleotides line up with TRBD1. The CDR3 runs 14 residues. Losses at the gene ends were 9 bases for V and 3 bases for J; bases not matched to a gene: 7. Germline loops: CDR1 MNHEY, CDR2 SMNVEV (reference sequence). The CDR3 nucleotides are TGTGCCAGTAGAGGGGACAGGGGAGACACTGAAGCTTTCTTT. Its translation: CASRGDRGDTEAFF.

This clonotype came up a few times. The chain combines TRBV19 with TRBJ2-3; 10 positions match TRBD1. Germline CDR1 and CDR2: LNHDA and SQIVND (reference sequence). This CDR3 is built from 17 residues. V shed 5 bases and J 5 bases; nucleotides not matched to a gene: 13. CDR3 sequence (DNA): TGTGCCAGTAGTGTTGCCCGACAGGGGGCGGAAGGAGATACGCAGTATTTT. Translated: CASSVARQGAEGDTQYF.

The chain uses TRBV2 and TRBJ1-3; D gene ambiguous. The V end was cut by 5 bases, the J end by 3 bases, with 5 bases between. Germline CDR1 SNHLY, CDR2 FYNNEI. The CDR3 spans 12 residues. CDR3: CASSKDGNTIYF. DNA of the CDR3: TGTGCCAGCAGTAAAGATGGAAACACCATATATTTT.

The chain carries TRBV7-9 and TRBJ2-7, with D uncertain. V was trimmed by 2 bases and J by 6 bases, leaving 11 bases between them. Germline V gives CDR1 SEHNR, CDR2 FQNEAQ (reference sequence). CDR3 size: 13 residues. CDR3 DNA sequence: TGTGCCAGCAGCTTACCGGTCCCCGGCGAGCAGTACTTC. The encoded protein is CASSLPVPGEQYF.

The chain has TRBV6-2 or TRBV6-3 and TRBJ2-7; no reliable D call. V dropped 0 bases and J dropped 5 bases, with 5 bases sitting between them. CDR1 and CDR2 (germline): MNHEY, SVGEGT. The CDR3 totals 12 residues. CDR3 sequence: CASSYSPDEQYV. As DNA, the CDR3 is TGTGCCAGCAGTTACTCCCCGGACGAGCAGTACGTC.

This clonotype was seen only a few times. V and J are TRBV6-2 or TRBV6-3 and TRBJ2-7; TRBD1 agrees at 9 bases. Losses at the gene ends were 5 bases for V and 5 bases for J; bases not matched to a gene: 10. The CDR3 extends over 15 amino acids. Germline assignment: CDR1 MNHEY and CDR2 SVGEGT. DNA for the CDR3: TGTGCCAGCAGTACCCGGGACAGGGTTTCGAACGAGCAGTACGTC. It is translated as CASSTRDRVSNEQYV.

The chain joins TRBV12-3 or TRBV12-4 to TRBJ2-5; 8 bases fit TRBD2. The J call may be in error: the DNA end matches TRBJ2-1 better. The CDR3 has 15 amino acids. CDR3 sequence reads: CASSPSGGKYNEQFF. The CDR3 DNA follows: TGTGCCAGCAGTCCCAGCGGGGGTAAATACAATGAGCAGTTCTTC.

The rearrangement joins TRBV29-1 to TRBJ2-3; 13 bases map to TRBD2. V dropped 8 bases and J dropped 8; count of bases not matched to a gene: 7. Looked up from germline, CDR1 is SQVTM and CDR2 is ANQGSEA. The CDR3 loop spans 13 amino acids. CDR3 region: CSTGLAGEGTQYF. CDR3 bases: TGCAGCACAGGACTAGCGGGAGAGGGTACGCAGTATTTT.

J is TRBJ1-6 and V is TRBV3-1, with 7 nucleotides matching TRBD1. Losses at the gene ends were 3 bases for V and 7 bases for J; bases not matched to a gene: 3. Germline V lookup: CDR1 LGHDT, CDR2 YNNKEL (reference sequence). The CDR3 is made up of 14 amino acids. The CDR3, as DNA: TGTGCCAGCAGCCACGGACAGGTGAATTCACCCCTCCACTTT. Its translation is CASSHGQVNSPLHF.